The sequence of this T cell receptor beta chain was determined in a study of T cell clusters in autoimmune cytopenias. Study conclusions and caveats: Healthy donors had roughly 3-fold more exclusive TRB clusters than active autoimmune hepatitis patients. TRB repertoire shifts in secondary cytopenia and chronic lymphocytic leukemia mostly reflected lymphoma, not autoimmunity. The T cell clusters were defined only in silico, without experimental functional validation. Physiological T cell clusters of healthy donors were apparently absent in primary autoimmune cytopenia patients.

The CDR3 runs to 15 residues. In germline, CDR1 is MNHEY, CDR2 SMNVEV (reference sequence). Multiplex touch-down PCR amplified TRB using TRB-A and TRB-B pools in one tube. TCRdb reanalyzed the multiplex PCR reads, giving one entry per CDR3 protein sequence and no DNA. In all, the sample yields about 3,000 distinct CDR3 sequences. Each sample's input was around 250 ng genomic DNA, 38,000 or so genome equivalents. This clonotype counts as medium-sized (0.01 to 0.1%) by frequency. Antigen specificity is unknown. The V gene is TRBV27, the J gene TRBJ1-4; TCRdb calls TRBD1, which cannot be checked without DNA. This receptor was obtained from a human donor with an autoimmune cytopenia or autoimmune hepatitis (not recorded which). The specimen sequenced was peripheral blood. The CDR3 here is CASSLTGTGIEKLFF. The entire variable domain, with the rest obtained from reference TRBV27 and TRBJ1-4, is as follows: EAQVTQNPRYLITVTGKKLTVTCSQNMNHEYMSWYRQDPGLGLRQIYYSMNVEVTDKGDVPEGYKVSRKEKRNFPLILESPSPNQTSLYFCASSLTGTGIEKLFFGSGTQLSVL.